These 6 T cell receptor beta chains came from one sample sequenced in a study of long-term antiretroviral therapy in people with HIV. Researchers report immunoSEQ v3.0 was run at survey level. Profiled with immunoSEQ multiplex PCR; TCRdb holds only in-frame clones, not every one. The top ten clones hold roughly 15% of a sample with 15,000 to 20,000 clones, just under 80% of them seen once. The input for sequencing was unsorted PBMCs, taken 0.3 years after starting antiretroviral therapy. The receptors shown here come from a woman aged 50 to 60 with HIV.

The chain links TRBV10-2 to TRBJ1-1, with 7 bases identical to TRBD1. The V gene's germline CDR1 is WSHSY and CDR2 SAAADI. V lost 6 bases to trimming and J lost 5 bases; unmatched junction nucleotides: 6. The CDR3 covers 13 residues. The CDR3 loop is CASSRRQGTEAFF. The CDR3 nucleotides are TGCGCCAGCAGCCGACGACAGGGAACTGAAGCTTTCTTT.

The J gene is TRBJ1-2, the V gene TRBV7-2, with 9 bases matching TRBD1. V gave up 3 bases and J gave up 7 bases; unmatched junction bases: 9. CDR1 and CDR2 (germline): SGHTA, FQGNSA. This CDR3 contains 15 residues. In DNA, the CDR3 is TGTGCCAGCAGCTTTTTACAGGGGGCGCAGGGTGGCTACACCTTC. Translating gives CASSFLQGAQGGYTF.

The chain is built from TRBV6-5 and TRBJ2-3, with a possible D match to TRBD1 (5 bases). Trimming shortened V by 2 bases and J by 3 bases, and 9 bases separated the two germline ends. The CDR3 loop spans 14 amino acids. Per the germline V gene, CDR1 is MNHEY and CDR2 is SVGAGI. The CDR3 DNA sequence: TGTGCCAGCAGTTACGACAGAGAAACAGATACGCAGTATTTT. Encoded protein: CASSYDRETDTQYF.

The chain carries TRBV27 and TRBJ2-1, with a tentative D call TRBD2 (6 bases). Germline V gene lookup returns CDR1 MNHEY and CDR2 SMNVEV (reference sequence). V was cut by 5 bases and J by 1 base, with 12 bases left in between. The CDR3 sequence is 15 residues long. CDR3: CASSPHLASYNEQFF. The DNA for the CDR3 is TGTGCCAGCAGTCCACATCTAGCGTCCTACAATGAGCAGTTCTTC.

The chain recombines TRBV19 with TRBJ2-5; no clear D. The germline V gene encodes CDR1 LNHDA and CDR2 SQIVND (reference sequence). V lost 1 base, J lost 2 bases, and 5 bases lay in between. The CDR3 contains 13 residues. This chain's CDR3 is CASSIGGQETQYF. The CDR3 region has the DNA TGTGCCAGTAGTATAGGGGGACAAGAGACCCAGTACTTC.

The rearrangement uses TRBV5-8 and TRBJ2-2; D remains ambiguous. Germline V CDR1 and CDR2: SGHTS, YDEGEE. V was pared by 3 bases and J by 1 base, with 10 bases between. There are 15 residues in the CDR3. CDR3 nucleotide sequence: TGTGCCAGCAGCTCGGGCCAATGGAACACCGGGGAGCTGTTTTTT. It encodes CASSSGQWNTGELFF.